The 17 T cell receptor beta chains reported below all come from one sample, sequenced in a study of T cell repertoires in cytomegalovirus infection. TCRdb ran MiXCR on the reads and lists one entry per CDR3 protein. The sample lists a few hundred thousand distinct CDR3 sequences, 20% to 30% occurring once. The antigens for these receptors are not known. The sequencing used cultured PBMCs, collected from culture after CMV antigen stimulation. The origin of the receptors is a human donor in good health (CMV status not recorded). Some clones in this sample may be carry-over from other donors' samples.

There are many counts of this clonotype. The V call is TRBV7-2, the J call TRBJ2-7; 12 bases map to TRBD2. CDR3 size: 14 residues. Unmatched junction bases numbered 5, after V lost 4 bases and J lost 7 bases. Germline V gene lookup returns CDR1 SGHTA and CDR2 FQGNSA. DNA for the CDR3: TGTGCCAGCAGCTCCACTAGCGGGAGGTGGGAGCAGTACGTC. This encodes CASSSTSGRWEQYV.

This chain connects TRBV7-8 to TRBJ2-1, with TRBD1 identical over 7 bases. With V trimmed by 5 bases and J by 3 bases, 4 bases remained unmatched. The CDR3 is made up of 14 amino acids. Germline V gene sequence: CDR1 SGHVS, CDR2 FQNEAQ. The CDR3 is CASSTGVLYNEQFF. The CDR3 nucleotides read TGTGCCAGCAGCACAGGGGTACTCTACAATGAGCAGTTCTTC.

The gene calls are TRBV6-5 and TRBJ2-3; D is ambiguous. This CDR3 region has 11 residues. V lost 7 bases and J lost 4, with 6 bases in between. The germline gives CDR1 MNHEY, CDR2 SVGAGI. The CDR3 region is CASTTADTQYF. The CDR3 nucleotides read TGTGCCAGCACGACGGCAGATACGCAGTATTTT.

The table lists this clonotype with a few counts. The CDR3 DNA reads TGTGCCAGCAGAAGCTCCCGGTTGACAAGCTACGAGCAGTACTTC. Amino acid sequence: CASRSSRLTSYEQYF. The genes are TRBV7-2 and TRBJ2-7, with D unresolved. Germline-derived CDR1 and CDR2 are SGHTA and FQGNSA. The CDR3 is 15 amino acids. Trimming removed 6 bases from V and 3 bases from J, with 18 bases in between.

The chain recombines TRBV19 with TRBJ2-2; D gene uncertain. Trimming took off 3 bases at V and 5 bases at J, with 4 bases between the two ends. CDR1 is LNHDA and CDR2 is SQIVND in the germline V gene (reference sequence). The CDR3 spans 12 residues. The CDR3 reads CASSMRTGELFF. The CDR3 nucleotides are TGTGCCAGTAGTATGAGGACCGGGGAGCTGTTTTTT.

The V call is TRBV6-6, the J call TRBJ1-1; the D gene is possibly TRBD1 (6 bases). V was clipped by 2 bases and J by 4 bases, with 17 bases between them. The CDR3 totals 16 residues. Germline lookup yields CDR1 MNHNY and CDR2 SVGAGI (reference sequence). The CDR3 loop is CASSYPGTGFGTEAFF. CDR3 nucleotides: TGTGCCAGCAGTTACCCGGGTACAGGGTTCGGCACTGAAGCTTTCTTT.

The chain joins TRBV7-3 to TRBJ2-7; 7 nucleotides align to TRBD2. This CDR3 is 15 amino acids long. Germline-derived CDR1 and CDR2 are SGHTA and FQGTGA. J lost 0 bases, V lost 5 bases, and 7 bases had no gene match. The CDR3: CASSPTSESSYEQYF. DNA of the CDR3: TGTGCCAGCAGCCCCACTAGCGAGAGCTCCTACGAGCAGTACTTC.

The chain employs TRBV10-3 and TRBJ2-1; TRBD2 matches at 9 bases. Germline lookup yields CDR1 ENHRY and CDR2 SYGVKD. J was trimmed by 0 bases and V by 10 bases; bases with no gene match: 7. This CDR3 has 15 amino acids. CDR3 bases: TGTGCCACCTTGCCAGCGGGGGGCTCCTACAATGAGCAGTTCTTC. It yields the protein CATLPAGGSYNEQFF.

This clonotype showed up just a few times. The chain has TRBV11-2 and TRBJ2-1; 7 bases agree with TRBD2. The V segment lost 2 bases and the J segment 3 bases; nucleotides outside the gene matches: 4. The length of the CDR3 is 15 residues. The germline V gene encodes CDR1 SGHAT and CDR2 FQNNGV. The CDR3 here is CASSLKLAVYNEQFF. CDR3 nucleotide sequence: TGTGCCAGCAGCTTAAAGCTAGCGGTCTACAATGAGCAGTTCTTC. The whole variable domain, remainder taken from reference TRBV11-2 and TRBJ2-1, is EAGVAQSPRYKIIEKRQSVAFWCNPISGHATLYWYQQILGQGPKLLIQFQNNGVVDDSQLPKDRFSAERLKGVDSTLKIQPAKLEDSAVYLCASSLKLAVYNEQFFGPGTRLTVL.

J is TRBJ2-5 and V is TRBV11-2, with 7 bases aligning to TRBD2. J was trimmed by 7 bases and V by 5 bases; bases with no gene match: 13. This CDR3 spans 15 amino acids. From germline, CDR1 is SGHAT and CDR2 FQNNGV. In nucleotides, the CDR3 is TGTGCCAGCAGCCCCGGCCCGGGACTATTGGTGACCCAGTACTTC. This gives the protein CASSPGPGLLVTQYF.

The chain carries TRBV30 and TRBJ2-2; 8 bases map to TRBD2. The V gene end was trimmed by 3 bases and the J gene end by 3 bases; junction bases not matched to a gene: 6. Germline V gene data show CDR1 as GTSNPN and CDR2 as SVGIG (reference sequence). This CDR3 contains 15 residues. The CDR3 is CAWRPAGVDTGELFF. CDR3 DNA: TGTGCCTGGAGGCCAGCGGGAGTAGACACCGGGGAGCTGTTTTTT.

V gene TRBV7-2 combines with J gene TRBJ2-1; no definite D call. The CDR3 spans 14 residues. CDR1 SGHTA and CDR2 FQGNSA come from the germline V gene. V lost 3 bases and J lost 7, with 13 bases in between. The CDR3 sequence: CASSLMGARNEQFF. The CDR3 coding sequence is TGTGCCAGCAGCTTGATGGGCGCGAGGAATGAGCAGTTCTTC.

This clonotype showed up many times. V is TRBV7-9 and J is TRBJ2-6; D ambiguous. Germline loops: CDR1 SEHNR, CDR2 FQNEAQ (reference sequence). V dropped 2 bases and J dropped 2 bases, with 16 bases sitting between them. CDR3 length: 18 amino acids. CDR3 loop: CASSLFEVEIPGANVLTF. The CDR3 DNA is TGTGCCAGCAGCTTATTTGAGGTGGAGATACCTGGGGCCAACGTCCTGACTTTC.

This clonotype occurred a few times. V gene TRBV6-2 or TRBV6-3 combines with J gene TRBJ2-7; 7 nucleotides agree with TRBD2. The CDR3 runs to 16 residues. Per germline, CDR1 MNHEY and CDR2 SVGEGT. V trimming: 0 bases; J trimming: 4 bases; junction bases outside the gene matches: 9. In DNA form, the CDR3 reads TGTGCCAGCAGTTACTCGAGATCGGGGGGAGCGTACGAGCAGTACGTC. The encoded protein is CASSYSRSGGAYEQYV.

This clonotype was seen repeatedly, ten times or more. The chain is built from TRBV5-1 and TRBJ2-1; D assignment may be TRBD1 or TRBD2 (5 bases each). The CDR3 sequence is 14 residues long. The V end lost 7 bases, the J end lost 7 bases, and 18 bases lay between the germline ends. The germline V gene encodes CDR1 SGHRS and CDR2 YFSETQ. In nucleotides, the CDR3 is TGCGCCAGCTGGACAACGGGGAGCCAGAATGAGCAGTTCTTC. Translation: CASWTTGSQNEQFF.

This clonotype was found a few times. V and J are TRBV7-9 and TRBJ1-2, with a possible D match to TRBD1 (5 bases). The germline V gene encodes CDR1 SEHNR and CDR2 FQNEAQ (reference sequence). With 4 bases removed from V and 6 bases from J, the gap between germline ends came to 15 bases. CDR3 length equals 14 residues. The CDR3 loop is CASSSPRGVDGYTF. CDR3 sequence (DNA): TGTGCCAGCAGCTCTCCTAGGGGAGTTGATGGCTACACCTTC.

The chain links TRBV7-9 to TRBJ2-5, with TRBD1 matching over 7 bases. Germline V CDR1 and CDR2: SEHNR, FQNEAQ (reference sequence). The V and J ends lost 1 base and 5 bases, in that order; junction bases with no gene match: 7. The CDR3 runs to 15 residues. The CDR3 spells CASSLGADRAETQYF. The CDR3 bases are TGTGCCAGCAGCTTAGGGGCTGACAGGGCGGAGACCCAGTACTTC.